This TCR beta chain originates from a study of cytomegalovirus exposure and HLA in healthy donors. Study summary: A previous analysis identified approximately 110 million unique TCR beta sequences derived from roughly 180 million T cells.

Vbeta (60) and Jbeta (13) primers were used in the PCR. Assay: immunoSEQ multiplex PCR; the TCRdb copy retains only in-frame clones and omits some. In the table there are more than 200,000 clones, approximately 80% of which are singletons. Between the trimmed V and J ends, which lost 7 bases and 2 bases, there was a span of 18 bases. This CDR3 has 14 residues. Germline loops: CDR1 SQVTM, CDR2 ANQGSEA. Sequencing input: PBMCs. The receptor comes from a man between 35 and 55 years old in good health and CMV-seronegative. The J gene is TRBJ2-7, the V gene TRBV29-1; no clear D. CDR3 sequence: CSAGLYSFTYEQYF. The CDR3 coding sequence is TGCAGCGCCGGATTATACAGTTTCACCTACGAGCAGTACTTC.